This TCR beta chain derives from a study of CD8 T cells in ankylosing spondylitis. Trimming cost V 2 bases and J 3 bases; bases outside gene matches: 4. Germline V CDR1 and CDR2: PRHDT, FYEKMQ (reference sequence). The CDR3 totals 17 residues. Each CDR3 protein gets one entry after TCRdb re-called the 5' RACE reads with MiXCR. The profile covers roughly 200,000 distinct CDR3 sequences, with 20% to 30% appearing a single time and under 7% taken by the ten largest. The J gene is TRBJ2-3, the V gene TRBV13; 14 bases line up with TRBD2. Source material: blood, either unsorted or a sorted T cell fraction (not recorded which). This TCR derives from a male donor with ankylosing spondylitis or in good health (not recorded which). CDR3 residues: CASSLRLAGGPTDTQYF. Here the CDR3 DNA reads TGTGCCAGCAGCTTACGACTAGCGGGAGGGCCGACAGATACGCAGTATTTT.